This T cell receptor beta chain emerged from a study of CD8+ T cells in alopecia areata. The study's findings and limits: Higher clonality was seen in lesional scalp than in normal scalp, especially in alopecia totalis/universalis.

The CDR3 runs 14 residues. Trimming removed 0 bases from V and 2 bases from J, with 8 bases in between. From germline, CDR1 is GTSNPN and CDR2 SVGIG (reference sequence). RNA extraction and reverse transcription yielded cDNA as sequencing template. The table came from immunoSEQ multiplex PCR; TCRdb's copy has only in-frame clones and leaves some out. The table lists about 170,000 clones, about 67% of them singletons. On this clone itself: The antigen is unknown.

The material was CD8+ T cells sorted from blood, obtained at week 0. The chain links TRBV30 to TRBJ1-3, with unresolved D. This TCR was recovered from a human donor with alopecia areata. The CDR3 here is CAWSVGSTGNTIYF. The CDR3 DNA is TGTGCCTGGAGTGTAGGGTCTACTGGAAACACCATATATTTT.